Listed below are T cell receptor beta chains from one sample, sequenced in a study of identical twins. MiXCR, run by TCRdb on the 5' RACE reads, gives a single entry per CDR3 protein. The table includes roughly 230,000 distinct CDR3 sequences, approximately 8.3% detected once. This sample also appeared in a second study, on yellow fever vaccine responses in identical twins.

Sequencing was carried out using CD8+ T cells sorted from blood. All receptors derive from a young woman in good health. Both conserved end residues are part of each CDR3.

>TRBV10-3|TRBJ2-3
CAISEFGDTQYF
>TRBV28|TRBJ2-7
CASSTSGQGGNEQYF
>TRBV27|TRBJ1-5
CASSSGEGSNQPQHF
>TRBV7-9|TRBJ2-1
CASSLILANNEQFF
>TRBV4-2|TRBJ2-1
CASSPGANEQFF
>TRBV4-3|TRBJ2-3
CASSQDGQFTDTQYF
>TRBV9|TRBJ2-1
CASSGRDYEQFF
>TRBV23-1|TRBJ2-1
CASSKGTYRLEQFF
>TRBV7-8|TRBJ2-1
CASSFDLAGGLGNEQFF
>TRBV3-1|TRBJ2-3
CASSPLAGPSTDTQYF
>TRBV14|TRBJ2-1
CASRQGSYNEQFF
>TRBV7-2|TRBJ2-7
CASSSPGDYEQYF
>TRBV7-9|TRBJ2-3
CASSFSQGSTDTQYF
>TRBV12-3/TRBV12-4|TRBJ2-7
CASSPGVFNEQYF
>TRBV11-2|TRBJ2-7
CASSLESLYEQYF
>TRBV2|TRBJ2-7
CASSEGDGRTYEQYF
>TRBV5-8|TRBJ2-7
CASSLGAAGQYF
>TRBV24-1|TRBJ2-3
CATRQGGGDTQYF
>TRBV7-9|TRBJ2-3
CASLEPDTQYF
>TRBV29-1|TRBJ2-1
CSVAEGVLPYNEQFF
>TRBV7-9|TRBJ2-3
CASIITSGGDTQYF
>TRBV5-1|TRBJ2-5
CASSLASRSLEETQYF
>TRBV27|TRBJ1-1
CASSLSNRVYTEAFF
>TRBV7-8|TRBJ2-3
CASSTGTGDTQYF
>TRBV9|TRBJ2-7
CASSVGSGVVYEQYF
>TRBV5-1|TRBJ2-5
CASSYKPGQGPRGTQYF
>TRBV7-2|TRBJ2-5
CASSLGPGAETQYF
>TRBV20-1|TRBJ2-7
CSARETGTGTYEQYF
>TRBV11-2|TRBJ2-5
CASSLEGRQGGETQYF
>TRBV7-9|TRBJ2-1
CASSLDARASSYNEQFF
>TRBV4-1|TRBJ2-7
CASSQRSELDSYEQYF
>TRBV7-3|TRBJ2-3
CASSLIGGAHTQYF
>TRBV28|TRBJ2-7
CASSPENENEQYF
>TRBV7-9|TRBJ1-5
CASSRDGGNQPQHF
>TRBV6-6|TRBJ2-1
CASSPLGTSGRVYNEQFF
>TRBV20-1|TRBJ2-3
CSARSSGTDTQYF
>TRBV14|TRBJ2-3
CASSQTLAVLNTDTQYF
>TRBV9|TRBJ1-1
CASSLSGGNTEAFF
>TRBV7-9|TRBJ1-1
CASSLGDREFDTEAFF
>TRBV3-1|TRBJ2-7
CASRGTLYEQYF
>TRBV7-8|TRBJ2-7
CASSTASRVAGVGEQYF
>TRBV28|TRBJ1-2
CASSLTSSGQTHYGYTF
>TRBV4-3|TRBJ2-7
CASSQLEPGTQSSYEQYF
>TRBV9|TRBJ1-2
CASSVASDPSYGYTF
>TRBV7-2|TRBJ2-3
CASSTDTDPSRDTQYF
>TRBV2|TRBJ2-3
CASSESASTDTQYF
>TRBV6-1|TRBJ2-3
CASSPERYTHFSTDTQYF
>TRBV20-1|TRBJ2-3
CSVSTINTDTQYF
>TRBV24-1|TRBJ2-2
CATSDNRAPTEAGELFF
>TRBV6-6|TRBJ1-1
CASTPGQGAFF